These 27 T cell receptor beta chains share one sample of origin, sequenced in a study of T cells in Graves' hyperthyroidism and ophthalmopathy. From RNA transcripts, TCR beta CDR3 regions were amplified. The HTBI primer set was used in a first-round RT-PCR of the TCR CDR3. TCRdb used MiXCR to reprocess the multiplex PCR reads, holding one entry per CDR3 protein. The sample has a few hundred thousand distinct CDR3 sequences; under 60% are singletons. The sequenced sample consisted of peripheral blood or thyroid tissue (not recorded which). These receptors were collected from an adult woman with Graves' disease, either hyperthyroidism or ophthalmopathy (not recorded which).

This chain joins TRBV20-1 and TRBJ1-5, with a possible D match to TRBD1 (6 bases). The CDR3 is made up of 13 amino acids. The V gene's germline CDR1 is DFQATT and CDR2 SNEGSKA (reference sequence). The ends were cut back, 2 bases at V and 12 bases at J, with 17 bases in the middle. The CDR3 nucleotides read TGCAGTGCTAGAACTACTCCGACAGGCCGCCAGCATTTT. As protein: CSARTTPTGRQHF.

This clonotype was seen ten or more times. Mismatch with germline at one junction end may stem from a read error. This chain uses TRBV7-7 with TRBJ1-1, with unresolved D. The CDR3 contains 13 residues. In germline, CDR1 is SSHAT, CDR2 FNYEAQ (reference sequence). This CDR3 is CASSLAWNTEAFF. CDR3 DNA sequence: TGTGCTAGCAGCTTAGCCTGGAACACTGAAGCTTTCTTT.

As concerns this clonotype: At one end the junction does not follow the germline gene, possibly because of a read error. The chain combines TRBV2 with TRBJ1-2; TRBD1 aligns across 8 bases. The CDR3 is 12 residues long. The germline V gene encodes CDR1 SNHLY and CDR2 FYNNEI. CDR3 residues: CASSQDRGGFAF. The CDR3 bases are TGTGCCAGCAGTCAAGACAGGGGTGGGTTTGCGTTC.

The chain couples TRBV10-3 to TRBJ1-1, with a weak D call TRBD1 (6 bases). Between the trimmed V and J ends, which lost 10 bases and 1 base, there was a span of 13 bases. Germline loops: CDR1 ENHRY, CDR2 SYGVKD. The CDR3 has 13 amino acids. The CDR3 bases are TGTGCCAGGCCAGGGGTTGCGAACACTGAAGCTTTCTTT. Amino acids: CARPGVANTEAFF.

In its sample, this clonotype was seen a few times. J is TRBJ1-5 and V is TRBV28; 7 nucleotides align to TRBD1. The germline gives CDR1 MDHEN, CDR2 SYDVKM. CDR3 length: 15 residues. The J segment lost 3 bases and the V segment lost 5 bases, leaving 7 bases of the junction unmatched. In nucleotides, the CDR3 is TGTGCCAGCAGTGAATACAGGGGTTTCAATCAGCCCCAGCATTTT. Its protein is CASSEYRGFNQPQHF.

The chain carries TRBV2 and TRBJ2-2; weak D call: TRBD1 (5 bases). The length of the CDR3 is 17 residues. Trimming took off 6 bases at V and 4 bases at J, with 21 bases between the two ends. Germline assignment: CDR1 SNHLY and CDR2 FYNNEI. CDR3 sequence reads: CASSALTEQELTGELFF. In DNA form, the CDR3 reads TGTGCCAGCAGCGCCCTGACAGAGCAGGAACTCACCGGGGAGCTGTTTTTT.

Notes on this clonotype: A much larger clone lies a single base off, so this may be a read error. The rearrangement links TRBV2 to TRBJ1-5; TRBD1 matches at 9 bases. Per the germline V gene, CDR1 is SNHLY and CDR2 is FYNNEI. This CDR3 is built from 14 residues. Trimming at V came to 5 bases and at J to 5 bases, leaving 4 bases not matched to a gene. CDR3 DNA sequence: TGTGCCAGCAGTCCGGGACAGGGCCATCAGCCCCAGCATTTT. Its translation: CASSPGQGHQPQHF.

Concerning this clonotype itself: The conserved phenylalanine or tryptophan is not found at the CDR3 terminus, so this likely reflects a read error. V and J are TRBV2 and TRBJ1-2; D is uncertain. The germline V and J ends were trimmed by 3 bases and 5 bases, with 10 bases remaining between them. This CDR3 is 13 amino acids long. Germline V gives CDR1 SNHLY, CDR2 FYNNEI. CDR3 protein: CASSDARQYGYTS. For the CDR3, the DNA is TGTGCCAGCAGTGACGCCCGTCAATATGGCTACACCTCC.

This clonotype was observed many times. This rearrangement joins TRBV5-4 to TRBJ1-2; D gene unclear. This CDR3 region has 15 residues. Trimming pared 4 bases from V and 4 bases from J, leaving 17 bases between. Germline V gene sequence: CDR1 SGHNT, CDR2 YYREEE (reference sequence). CDR3 coding DNA: TGTGCCAGCAGCCCTGGGCCCCAAGAGGTCTATGGCTACACCTTC. As protein: CASSPGPQEVYGYTF.

CDR3 in amino acids: CSVVGGLLYGYTF. CDR3 nucleotide sequence: TGCAGCGTTGTAGGCGGTCTCTTGTATGGCTACACCTTC. The rearrangement links TRBV29-1 to TRBJ1-2; D gene ambiguous. V gave up 4 bases and J gave up 5 bases, with 14 bases separating them. Germline V gene sequence: CDR1 SQVTM, CDR2 ANQGSEA. This CDR3 has 13 amino acids.

This clonotype has a count of ten or more. V is TRBV10-3 and J is TRBJ2-5; 14 nucleotides line up with TRBD2. The CDR3 contains 15 residues. Trimming at V came to 4 bases and at J to 5 bases, leaving 3 bases not matched to a gene. The germline gives CDR1 ENHRY, CDR2 SYGVKD. CDR3: CAISVGLAGVETQYF. CDR3 sequence (DNA): TGTGCCATCAGTGTGGGACTAGCGGGAGTCGAGACCCAGTACTTC.

The J gene is TRBJ2-1, the V gene TRBV2; D is uncertain. This CDR3 is 12 amino acids long. Germline V gives CDR1 SNHLY, CDR2 FYNNEI. V dropped 8 bases and J dropped 0 bases, with 5 bases sitting between them. This chain's CDR3 is CASEGSYNEQFF. CDR3 nucleotides: TGTGCCAGCGAAGGCTCCTACAATGAGCAGTTCTTC.

This rearrangement joins TRBV7-7 to TRBJ1-4; 7 bases match TRBD1. The CDR3 is made up of 14 amino acids. Trimming removed 6 bases from V and 8 bases from J; junction bases left unmatched: 9. Germline V gives CDR1 SSHAT, CDR2 FNYEAQ (reference sequence). In nucleotides, the CDR3 is TGTGCCAGCAGATTGACAGGGCTCGGAGAAAAACTGTTTTTT. As protein: CASRLTGLGEKLFF. Based on the CDR3 plus reference TRBV7-7 and TRBJ1-4, the full variable domain is GAGVSQSPRYKVTKRGQDVTLRCDPISSHATLYWYQQALGQGPEFLTYFNYEAQPDKSGLPSDRFSAERPEGSISTLTIQRTEQRDSAMYRCASRLTGLGEKLFFGSGTQLSVL.

This clonotype was detected ten times or more. The rearrangement links TRBV4-2 to TRBJ1-5; D gene ambiguous. Trimming cost V 3 bases and J 4 bases, with 19 bases left between them. Germline CDR1 is LGHNA and CDR2 is YNFKEQ. The CDR3 runs to 17 residues. The CDR3 DNA reads TGTGCCAGCAGCCACACAGCGGGAGAAGTGGGAAATCAGCCCCAGCATTTT. This gives the protein CASSHTAGEVGNQPQHF.

To note about this clonotype: The junction departs from germline at one end; a sequencing error may be responsible. The chain employs TRBV7-2 and TRBJ2-3, with 10 bases aligning to TRBD1. From germline, CDR1 is SGHTA and CDR2 FQGNSA. This CDR3 spans 15 amino acids. The CDR3 coding sequence is TGTGCCAGCAGGCGCGAGACAGGGGGCACGGATACGCAGTATTTT. As protein: CASRRETGGTDTQYF.

The chain joins TRBV5-1 to TRBJ1-6; D remains ambiguous. V lost 3 bases and J lost 14, with 21 bases in between. The CDR3 length is 15 residues. Germline V gene data show CDR1 as SGHRS and CDR2 as YFSETQ. The CDR3 protein is CASSSTSGGYEALHF. In DNA form, the CDR3 reads TGCGCCAGCAGCTCAACTAGCGGAGGCTACGAGGCCCTCCACTTT.

The rearrangement joins TRBV20-1 to TRBJ1-5; D call uncertain. The CDR3 length is 15 residues. Germline lookup yields CDR1 DFQATT and CDR2 SNEGSKA (reference sequence). Trimming cost V 5 bases and J 3 bases, with 17 bases left between them. The CDR3 here is CSALGLRDPNQPQHF. CDR3 DNA sequence: TGCAGTGCTCTCGGTTTAAGGGATCCCAATCAGCCCCAGCATTTT.

This clonotype has only a few counts. J is TRBJ2-3 and V is TRBV29-1, with D possibly being TRBD2 (5 bases). In germline, CDR1 is SQVTM, CDR2 ANQGSEA. Trimming stripped 3 bases from V and 1 base from J, with 5 bases between. This CDR3 spans 12 amino acids. The CDR3 sequence: CSVERGTDTQYF. CDR3 DNA: TGCAGCGTTGAGAGGGGCACAGATACGCAGTATTTT.

The table lists this clonotype with many counts. The chain uses TRBV6-5 and TRBJ1-6; D uncertain. The CDR3 runs 13 residues. Germline V lookup: CDR1 MNHEY, CDR2 SVGAGI. Deletions cut 0 bases from V and 17 bases from J, with 14 bases between. The CDR3 loop is CASSYSSGWVVHF. The CDR3 DNA sequence: TGTGCCAGCAGTTACTCATCCGGCTGGGTCGTCCACTTT.

This clonotype appeared once. The CDR3 carries no conserved terminal phenylalanine or tryptophan, so it likely arises from a read error. The DNA of the CDR3 is TGTGCCAGCAGTTCGCAGGGGTTTACGGCTGAAGCTTTCCTT. Its protein is CASSSQGFTAEAFL. The V gene is TRBV6-5, the J gene TRBJ1-1, with D tentatively TRBD1 (6 bases). The CDR3 has 14 residues. The V end was cut by 4 bases, the J end by 6 bases, with 15 bases between. Germline assignment: CDR1 MNHEY and CDR2 SVGAGI.

The chain has TRBV9 and TRBJ2-1, with D uncertain. Trimming took 3 bases from V and 5 from J, leaving 3 bases between them. Germline assignment: CDR1 SGDLS and CDR2 YYNGEE. This CDR3 has 11 amino acids. CDR3 DNA sequence: TGTGCCAGCAGCGGAAACAATGAGCAGTTCTTC. It codes for CASSGNNEQFF.

The chain links TRBV2 to TRBJ1-5; tentatively, D is TRBD1 (6 bases). The CDR3 length is 15 residues. Trimming stripped 5 bases from V and 0 bases from J, with 11 bases between. Germline V gene data show CDR1 as SNHLY and CDR2 as FYNNEI. The CDR3 protein is CASSQQGFSNQPQHF. CDR3 nucleotide sequence: TGTGCCAGCAGTCAACAGGGTTTTAGCAATCAGCCCCAGCATTTT. Full variable domain (missing parts from reference TRBV2 and TRBJ1-5): EPEVTQTPSHQVTQMGQEVILRCVPISNHLYFYWYRQILGQKVEFLVSFYNNEISEKSEIFDDQFSVERPDGSNFTLKIRSTKLEDSAMYFCASSQQGFSNQPQHFGDGTRLSIL.

This clonotype was recorded many times. DNA of the CDR3: TGTGCCAGCAGCTTAGGGACAGGGGGCCGTTTGGGCAATCAGCCCCAGCATTTT. Its protein is CASSLGTGGRLGNQPQHF. V usage is TRBV7-9 and J usage is TRBJ1-5; 11 bases are a match to TRBD1. V shed 1 base and J 2 bases; nucleotides not matched to a gene: 7. The CDR3 is made up of 18 amino acids. Germline lookup yields CDR1 SEHNR and CDR2 FQNEAQ (reference sequence). Full variable domain (rest looked up from reference TRBV7-9 and TRBJ1-5): DTGVSQNPRHKITKRGQNVTFRCDPISEHNRLYWYRQTLGQGPEFLTYFQNEAQLEKSRLLSDRFSAERPKGSFSTLEIQRTEQGDSAMYLCASSLGTGGRLGNQPQHFGDGTRLSIL.

This clonotype was counted at least ten times. The genes are TRBV7-9 and TRBJ2-7; no reliable D call. CDR3 length: 12 residues. V lost 4 bases and J lost 6, with 10 bases in between. Germline CDR1 SEHNR, CDR2 FQNEAQ (reference sequence). The chain's CDR3 is CASSSPTGEQYF. CDR3 DNA: TGTGCCAGCAGCTCGCCCACGGGCGAGCAGTACTTC.

The sample holds a few counts of this clonotype. This rearrangement joins TRBV2 to TRBJ2-2, with unresolved D. There are 13 residues in the CDR3. Germline CDR1 SNHLY, CDR2 FYNNEI. V dropped 7 bases and J dropped 9 bases, with 15 bases sitting between them. The DNA for the CDR3 is TGTGCCAGCACACTAACGGGTCAACGGGAGCTGTTTTTT. Encoded protein: CASTLTGQRELFF.

Worth noting for this clonotype: It is likely a read error, because the conserved phenylalanine at the end of the CDR3 is missing. Because the CDR3's place on the DNA is in doubt, the DNA is left out and the CDR3 is given as listed by TCRdb. The chain uses TRBV6-5 and TRBJ1-1; TRBD1 is the table's D call, not checked against the DNA. The CDR3 sequence runs 8 residues, both termini included. Per the germline V gene, CDR1 is MNHEY and CDR2 is SVGAGI. The CDR3 region is CATRQSVY.

Note on this clonotype: Here the CDR3 omits its conserved ending phenylalanine or tryptophan, so a read error is the likely source. The limits of the CDR3 on the DNA are not certain, so only TCRdb's listed CDR3 is given. The chain links TRBV20-1 to TRBJ1-6; TRBD1 is taken as the D call from the table, unchecked against the DNA. CDR1 is DFQATT and CDR2 is SNEGSKA in the germline V gene (reference sequence). The CDR3 is 10 amino acids long, termini counted. This chain's CDR3 is CSAPPNSFSY.